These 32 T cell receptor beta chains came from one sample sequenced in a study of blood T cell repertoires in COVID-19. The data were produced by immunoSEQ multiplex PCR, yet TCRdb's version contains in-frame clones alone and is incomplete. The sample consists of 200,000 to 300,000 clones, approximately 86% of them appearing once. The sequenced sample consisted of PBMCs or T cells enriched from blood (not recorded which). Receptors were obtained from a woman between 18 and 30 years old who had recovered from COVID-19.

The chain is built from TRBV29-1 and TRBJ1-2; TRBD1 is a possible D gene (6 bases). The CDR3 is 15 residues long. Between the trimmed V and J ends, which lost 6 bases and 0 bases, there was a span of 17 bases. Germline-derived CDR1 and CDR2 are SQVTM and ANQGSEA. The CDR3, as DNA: TGCAGCGTCCCCACGGGAGGGGGTACTAACTATGGCTACACCTTC. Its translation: CSVPTGGGTNYGYTF.

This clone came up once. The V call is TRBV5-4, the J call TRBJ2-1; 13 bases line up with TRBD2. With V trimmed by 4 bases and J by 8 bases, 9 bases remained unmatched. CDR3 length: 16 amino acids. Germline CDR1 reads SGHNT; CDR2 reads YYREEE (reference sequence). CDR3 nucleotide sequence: TGTGCCAGCAGCACACTAGCGGGAGGGCCGAGAGATGAGCAGTTCTTC. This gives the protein CASSTLAGGPRDEQFF.

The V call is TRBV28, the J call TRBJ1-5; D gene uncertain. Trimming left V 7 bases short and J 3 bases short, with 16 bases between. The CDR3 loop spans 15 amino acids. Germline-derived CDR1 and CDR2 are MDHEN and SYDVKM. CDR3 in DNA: TGTGCCAGCACCTTAGCGCAGACCCCCAATCAGCCCCAGCATTTT. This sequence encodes CASTLAQTPNQPQHF.

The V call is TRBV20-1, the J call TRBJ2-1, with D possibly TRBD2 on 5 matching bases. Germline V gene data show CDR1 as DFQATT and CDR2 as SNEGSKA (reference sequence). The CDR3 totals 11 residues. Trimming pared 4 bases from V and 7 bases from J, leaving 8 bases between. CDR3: CSAKRRNEQFF. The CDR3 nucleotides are TGCAGTGCTAAGCGGAGAAATGAGCAGTTCTTC.

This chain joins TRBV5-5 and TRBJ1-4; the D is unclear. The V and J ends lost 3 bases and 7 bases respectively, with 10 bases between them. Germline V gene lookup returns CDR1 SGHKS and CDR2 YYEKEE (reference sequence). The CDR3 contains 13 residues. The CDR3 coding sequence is TGTGCCAGCAGCTATGGAGGCGGTGAAAAACTGTTTTTT. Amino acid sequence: CASSYGGGEKLFF.

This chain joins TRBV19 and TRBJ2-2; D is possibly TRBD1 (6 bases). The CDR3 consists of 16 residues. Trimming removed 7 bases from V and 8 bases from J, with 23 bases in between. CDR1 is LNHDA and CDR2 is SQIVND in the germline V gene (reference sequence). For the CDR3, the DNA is TGTGCCAGTACCCCAATACAGCTGGGGGCCACGGGGGAGCTGTTTTTT. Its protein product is CASTPIQLGATGELFF.

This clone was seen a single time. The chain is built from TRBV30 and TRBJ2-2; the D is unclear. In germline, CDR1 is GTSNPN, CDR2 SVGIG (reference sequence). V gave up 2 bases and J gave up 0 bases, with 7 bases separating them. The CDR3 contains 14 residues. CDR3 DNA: TGTGCCTGGAGTAACATTCCGAACACCGGGGAGCTGTTTTTT. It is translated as CAWSNIPNTGELFF.

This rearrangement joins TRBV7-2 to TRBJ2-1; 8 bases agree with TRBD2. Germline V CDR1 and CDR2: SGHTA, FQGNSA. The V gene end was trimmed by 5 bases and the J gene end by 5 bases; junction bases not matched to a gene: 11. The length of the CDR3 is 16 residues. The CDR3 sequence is CASSKAGDFGHNEQFF. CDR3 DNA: TGTGCCAGCAGCAAAGCGGGAGATTTTGGCCACAATGAGCAGTTCTTC.

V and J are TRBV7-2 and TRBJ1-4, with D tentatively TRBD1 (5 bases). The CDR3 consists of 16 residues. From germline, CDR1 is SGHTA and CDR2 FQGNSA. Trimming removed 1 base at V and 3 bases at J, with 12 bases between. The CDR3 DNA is TGTGCCAGCAGCTTAGGACAGTGGATCCCTAATGAAAAACTGTTTTTT. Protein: CASSLGQWIPNEKLFF.

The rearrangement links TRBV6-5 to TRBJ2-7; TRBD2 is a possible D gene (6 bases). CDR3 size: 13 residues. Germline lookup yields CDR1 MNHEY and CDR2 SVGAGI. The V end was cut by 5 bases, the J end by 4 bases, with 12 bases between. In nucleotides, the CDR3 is TGTGCCAGCAGTAACGGACGGGAGTACGAGCAGTACTTC. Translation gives CASSNGREYEQYF.

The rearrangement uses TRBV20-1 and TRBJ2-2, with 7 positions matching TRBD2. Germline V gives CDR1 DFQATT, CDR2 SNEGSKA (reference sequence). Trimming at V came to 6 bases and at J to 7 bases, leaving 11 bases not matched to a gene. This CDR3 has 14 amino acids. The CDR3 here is CSASWPTGGGELFF. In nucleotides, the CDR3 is TGCAGTGCAAGTTGGCCCACGGGAGGCGGGGAGCTGTTTTTT.

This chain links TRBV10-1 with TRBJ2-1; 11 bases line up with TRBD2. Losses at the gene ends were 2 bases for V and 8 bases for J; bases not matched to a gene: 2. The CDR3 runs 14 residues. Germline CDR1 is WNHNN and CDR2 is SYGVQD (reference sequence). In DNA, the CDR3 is TGCGCCAGCAGTGAGGGACTAGCGGGCTATGAGCAGTTCTTC. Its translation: CASSEGLAGYEQFF.

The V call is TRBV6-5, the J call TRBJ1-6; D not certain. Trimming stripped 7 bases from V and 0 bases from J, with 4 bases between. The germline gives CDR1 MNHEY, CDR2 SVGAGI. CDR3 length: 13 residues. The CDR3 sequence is CASTLSYNSPLHF. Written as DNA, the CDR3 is TGTGCCAGCACCCTCTCCTATAATTCACCCCTCCACTTT.

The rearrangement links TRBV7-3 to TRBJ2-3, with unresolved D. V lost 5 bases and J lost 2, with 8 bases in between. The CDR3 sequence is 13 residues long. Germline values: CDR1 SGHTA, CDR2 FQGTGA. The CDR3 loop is CASSRVSTDTQYF. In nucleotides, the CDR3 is TGTGCCAGCAGCCGGGTCTCCACAGATACGCAGTATTTT.

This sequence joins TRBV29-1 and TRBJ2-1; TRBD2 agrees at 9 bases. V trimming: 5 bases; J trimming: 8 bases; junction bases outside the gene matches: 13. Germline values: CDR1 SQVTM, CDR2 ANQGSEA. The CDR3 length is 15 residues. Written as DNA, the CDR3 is TGCAGCGTTTCCCACGGACTAGCGAATTTGGATGAGCAGTTCTTC. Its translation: CSVSHGLANLDEQFF.

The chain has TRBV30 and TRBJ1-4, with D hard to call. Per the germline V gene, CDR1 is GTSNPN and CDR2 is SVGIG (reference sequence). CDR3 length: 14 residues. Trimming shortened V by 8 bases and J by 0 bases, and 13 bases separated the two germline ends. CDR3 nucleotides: TGTGCCAGCCCGTGGGGAGCAACTAATGAAAAACTGTTTTTT. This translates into CASPWGATNEKLFF.

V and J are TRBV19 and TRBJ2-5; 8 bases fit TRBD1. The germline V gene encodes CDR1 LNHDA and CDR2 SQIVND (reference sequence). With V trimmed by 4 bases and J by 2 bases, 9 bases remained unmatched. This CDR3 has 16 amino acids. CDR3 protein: CASSTLWTGRQETQYF. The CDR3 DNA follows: TGTGCCAGTAGTACCCTCTGGACAGGGAGGCAAGAGACCCAGTACTTC.

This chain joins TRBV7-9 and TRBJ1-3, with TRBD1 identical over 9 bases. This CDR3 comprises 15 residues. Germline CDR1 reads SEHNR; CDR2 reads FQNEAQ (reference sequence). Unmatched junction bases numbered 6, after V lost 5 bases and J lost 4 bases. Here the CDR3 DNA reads TGTGCCAGCAGCCCAACAGGGGGCTCGGGAAACACCATATATTTT. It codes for CASSPTGGSGNTIYF.

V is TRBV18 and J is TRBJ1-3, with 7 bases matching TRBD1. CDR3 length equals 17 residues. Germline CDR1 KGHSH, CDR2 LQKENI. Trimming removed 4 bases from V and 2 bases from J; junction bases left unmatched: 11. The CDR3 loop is CASSHSPRGTAGNTIYF. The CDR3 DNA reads TGTGCCAGCTCACATAGTCCAAGAGGGACAGCTGGAAACACCATATATTTT.

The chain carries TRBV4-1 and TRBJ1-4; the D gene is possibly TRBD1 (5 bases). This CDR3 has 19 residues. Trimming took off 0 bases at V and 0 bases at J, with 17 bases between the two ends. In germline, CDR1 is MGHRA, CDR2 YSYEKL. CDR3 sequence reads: CASSQDRSAGLATNEKLFF. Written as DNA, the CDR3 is TGCGCCAGCAGCCAAGATAGATCTGCAGGGCTTGCAACTAATGAAAAACTGTTTTTT.

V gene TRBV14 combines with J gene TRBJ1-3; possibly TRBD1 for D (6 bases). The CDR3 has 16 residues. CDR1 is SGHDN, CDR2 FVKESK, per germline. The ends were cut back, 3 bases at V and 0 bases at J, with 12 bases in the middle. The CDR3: CASSQQGPYSGNTIYF. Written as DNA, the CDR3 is TGTGCCAGCAGCCAGCAGGGGCCATACTCTGGAAACACCATATATTTT. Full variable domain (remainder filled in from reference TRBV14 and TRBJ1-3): EAGVTQFPSHSVIEKGQTVTLRCDPISGHDNLYWYRRVMGKEIKFLLHFVKESKQDESGMPNNRFLAERTGGTYSTLKVQPAELEDSGVYFCASSQQGPYSGNTIYFGEGSWLTVV.

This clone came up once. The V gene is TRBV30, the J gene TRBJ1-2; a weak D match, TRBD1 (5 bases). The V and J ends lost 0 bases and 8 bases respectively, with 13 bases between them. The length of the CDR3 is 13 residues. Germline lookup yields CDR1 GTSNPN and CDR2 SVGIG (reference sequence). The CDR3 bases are TGTGCCTGGAGTGTACGAAGGAGGGACGGCTACACCTTC. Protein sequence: CAWSVRRRDGYTF.

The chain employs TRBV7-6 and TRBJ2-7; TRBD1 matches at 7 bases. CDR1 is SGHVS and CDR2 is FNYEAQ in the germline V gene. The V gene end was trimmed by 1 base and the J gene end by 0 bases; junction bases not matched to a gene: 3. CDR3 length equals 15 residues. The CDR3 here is CASSLEQGVSYEQYF. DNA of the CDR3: TGTGCCAGCAGCTTAGAGCAGGGGGTCTCCTACGAGCAGTACTTC.

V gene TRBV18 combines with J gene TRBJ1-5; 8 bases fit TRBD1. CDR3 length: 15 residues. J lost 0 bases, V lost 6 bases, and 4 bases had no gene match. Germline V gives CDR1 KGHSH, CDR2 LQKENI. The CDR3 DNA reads TGTGCCAGCTCGCGCACAGGGGGTAGCAATCAGCCCCAGCATTTT. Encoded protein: CASSRTGGSNQPQHF.

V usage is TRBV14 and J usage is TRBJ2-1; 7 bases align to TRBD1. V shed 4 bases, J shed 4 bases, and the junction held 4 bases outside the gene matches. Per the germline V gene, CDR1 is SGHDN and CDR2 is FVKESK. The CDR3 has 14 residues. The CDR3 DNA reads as TGTGCCAGCAGCCCCTCGGGACAGTACAATGAGCAGTTCTTC. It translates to CASSPSGQYNEQFF.

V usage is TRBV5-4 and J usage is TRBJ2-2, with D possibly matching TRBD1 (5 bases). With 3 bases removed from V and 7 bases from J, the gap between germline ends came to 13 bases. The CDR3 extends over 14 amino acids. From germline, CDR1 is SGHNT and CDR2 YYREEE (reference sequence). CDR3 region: CASSSIREVGELFF. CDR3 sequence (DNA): TGTGCCAGCAGCTCGATCAGGGAAGTCGGGGAGCTGTTTTTT. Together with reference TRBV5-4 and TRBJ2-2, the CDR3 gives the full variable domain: ETGVTQSPTHLIKTRGQQVTLRCSSQSGHNTVSWYQQALGQGPQFIFQYYREEENGRGNFPPRFSGLQFPNYSSELNVNALELDDSALYLCASSSIREVGELFFGEGSRLTVL.

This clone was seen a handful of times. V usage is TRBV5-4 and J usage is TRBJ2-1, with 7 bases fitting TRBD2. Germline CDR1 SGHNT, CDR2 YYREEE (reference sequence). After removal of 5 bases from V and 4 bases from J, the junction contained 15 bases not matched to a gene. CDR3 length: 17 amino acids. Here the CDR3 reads CASRPPGGRASYNEQFF. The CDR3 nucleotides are TGTGCCAGCAGGCCCCCGGGAGGCAGGGCATCTTACAATGAGCAGTTCTTC.

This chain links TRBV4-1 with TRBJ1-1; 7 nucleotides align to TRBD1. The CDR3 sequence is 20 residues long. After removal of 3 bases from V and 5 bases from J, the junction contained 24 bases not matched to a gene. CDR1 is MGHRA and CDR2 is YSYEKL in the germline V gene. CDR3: CASSQTPLNILRGRGTEAFF. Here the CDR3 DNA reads TGCGCCAGCAGCCAGACACCTCTTAATATTCTTAGGGGGCGAGGAACTGAAGCTTTCTTT.

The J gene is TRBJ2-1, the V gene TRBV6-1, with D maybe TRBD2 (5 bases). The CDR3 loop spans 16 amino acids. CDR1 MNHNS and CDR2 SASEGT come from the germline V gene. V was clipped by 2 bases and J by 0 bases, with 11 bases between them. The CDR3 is CASSERAGSSYNEQFF. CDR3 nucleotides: TGTGCCAGCAGTGAAAGGGCGGGTAGCTCCTACAATGAGCAGTTCTTC.

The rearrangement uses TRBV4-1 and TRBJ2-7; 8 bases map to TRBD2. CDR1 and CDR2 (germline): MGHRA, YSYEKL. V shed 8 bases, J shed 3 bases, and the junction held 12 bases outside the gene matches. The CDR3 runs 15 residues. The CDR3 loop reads CASGRIGGGDYEQYF. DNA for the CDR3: TGCGCCAGCGGGAGGATCGGGGGGGGTGACTACGAGCAGTACTTC.

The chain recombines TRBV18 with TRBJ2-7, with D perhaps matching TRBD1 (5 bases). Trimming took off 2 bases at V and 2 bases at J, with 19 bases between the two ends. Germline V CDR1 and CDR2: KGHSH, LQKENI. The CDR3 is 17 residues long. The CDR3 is CASSPMDIFSGTYEQYF. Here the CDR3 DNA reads TGTGCCAGCTCACCAATGGACATCTTTAGTGGAACCTACGAGCAGTACTTC. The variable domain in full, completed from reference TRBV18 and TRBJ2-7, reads NAGVMQNPRHLVRRRGQEARLRCSPMKGHSHVYWYRQLPEEGLKFMVYLQKENIIDESGMPKERFSAEFPKEGPSILRIQQVVRGDSAAYFCASSPMDIFSGTYEQYFGPGTRLTVT.

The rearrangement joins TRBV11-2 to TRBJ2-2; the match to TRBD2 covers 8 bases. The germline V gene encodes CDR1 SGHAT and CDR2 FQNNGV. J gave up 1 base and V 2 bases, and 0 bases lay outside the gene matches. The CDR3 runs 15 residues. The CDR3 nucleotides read TGTGCCAGCAGCTTACTAGCGGGGAACACCGGGGAGCTGTTTTTT. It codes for CASSLLAGNTGELFF.